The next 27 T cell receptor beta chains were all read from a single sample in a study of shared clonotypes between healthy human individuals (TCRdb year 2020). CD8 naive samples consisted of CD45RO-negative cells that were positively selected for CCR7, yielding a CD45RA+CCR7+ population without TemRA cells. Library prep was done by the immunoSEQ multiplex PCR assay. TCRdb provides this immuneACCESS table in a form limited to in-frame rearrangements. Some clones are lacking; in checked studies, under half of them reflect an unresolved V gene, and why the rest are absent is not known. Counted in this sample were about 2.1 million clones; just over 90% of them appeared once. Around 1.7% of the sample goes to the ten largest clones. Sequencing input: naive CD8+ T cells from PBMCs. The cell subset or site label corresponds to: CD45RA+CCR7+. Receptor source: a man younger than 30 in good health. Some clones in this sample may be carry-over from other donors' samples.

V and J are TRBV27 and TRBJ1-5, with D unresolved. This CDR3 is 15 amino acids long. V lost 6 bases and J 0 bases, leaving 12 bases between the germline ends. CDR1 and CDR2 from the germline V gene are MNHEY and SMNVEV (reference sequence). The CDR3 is CASRRRLYSNQPQHF. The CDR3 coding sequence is TGTGCCAGCAGGAGGCGTCTGTATAGCAATCAGCCCCAGCATTTT.

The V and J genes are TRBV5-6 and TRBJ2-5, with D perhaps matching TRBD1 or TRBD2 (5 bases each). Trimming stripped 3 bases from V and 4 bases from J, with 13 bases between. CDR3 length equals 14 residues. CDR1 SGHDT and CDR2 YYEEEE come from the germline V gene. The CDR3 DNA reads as TGTGCCAGCAGCTGGGGGTCGGGCGGAGAGACCCAGTACTTC. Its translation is CASSWGSGGETQYF.

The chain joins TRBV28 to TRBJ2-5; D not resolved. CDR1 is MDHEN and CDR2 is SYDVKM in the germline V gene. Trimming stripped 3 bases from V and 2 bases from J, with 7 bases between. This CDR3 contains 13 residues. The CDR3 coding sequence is TGTGCCAGCAGTTTTGATCAGCAAGAGACCCAGTACTTC. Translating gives CASSFDQQETQYF. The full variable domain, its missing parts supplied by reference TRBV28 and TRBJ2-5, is DVKVTQSSRYLVKRTGEKVFLECVQDMDHENMFWYRQDPGLGLRLIYFSYDVKMKEKGDIPEGYSVSREKKERFSLILESASTNQTSMYLCASSFDQQETQYFGPGTRLLVL.

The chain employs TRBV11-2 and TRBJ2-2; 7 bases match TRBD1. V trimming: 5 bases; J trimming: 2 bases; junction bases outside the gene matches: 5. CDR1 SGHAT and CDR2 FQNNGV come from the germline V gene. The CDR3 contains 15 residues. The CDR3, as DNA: TGTGCCAGCAGCCGCCGGACAGGAAACACCGGGGAGCTGTTTTTT. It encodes CASSRRTGNTGELFF.

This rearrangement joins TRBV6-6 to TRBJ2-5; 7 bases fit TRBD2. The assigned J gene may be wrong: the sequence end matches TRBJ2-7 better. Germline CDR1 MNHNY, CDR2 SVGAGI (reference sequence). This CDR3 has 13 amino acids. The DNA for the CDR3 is TGTGCCAGCAGTTATGCGGGGGCCTACGAGCAGTACTTC. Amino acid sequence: CASSYAGAYEQYF.

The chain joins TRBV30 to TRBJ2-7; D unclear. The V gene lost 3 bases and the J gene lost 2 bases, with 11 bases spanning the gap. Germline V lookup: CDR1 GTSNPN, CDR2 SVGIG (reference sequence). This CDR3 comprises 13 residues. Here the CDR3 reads CAWSGLLTYEQYF. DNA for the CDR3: TGTGCCTGGAGCGGGCTTCTGACCTACGAGCAGTACTTC.

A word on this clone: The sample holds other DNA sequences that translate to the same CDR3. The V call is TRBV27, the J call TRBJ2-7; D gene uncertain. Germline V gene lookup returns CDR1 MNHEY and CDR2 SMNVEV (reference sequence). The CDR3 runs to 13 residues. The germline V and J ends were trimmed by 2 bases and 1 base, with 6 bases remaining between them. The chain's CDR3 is CASSLVGSYEQYF. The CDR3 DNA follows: TGTGCCAGCAGTTTAGTGGGATCCTACGAGCAGTACTTC.

The CDR3 bases are TGTGCCAGTAGCACCATCGGGACAGGGGACAATGAGCAGTTCTTC. Translation gives CASSTIGTGDNEQFF. The genes are TRBV19 and TRBJ2-1, with TRBD1 matching 10 bases. This CDR3 contains 15 residues. V shed 6 bases and J 5 bases; nucleotides not matched to a gene: 7. Germline CDR1 is LNHDA and CDR2 is SQIVND (reference sequence).

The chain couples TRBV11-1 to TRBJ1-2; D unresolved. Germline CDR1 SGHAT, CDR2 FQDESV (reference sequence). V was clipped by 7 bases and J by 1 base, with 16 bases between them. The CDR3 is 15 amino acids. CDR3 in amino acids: CASTPIPVDNYGYTF. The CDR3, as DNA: TGTGCCAGCACCCCGATACCGGTGGATAACTATGGCTACACCTTC.

CDR3: CASSPLAGEGSYEQYF. The CDR3 DNA reads TGTGCCAGCTCACCCCTAGCGGGAGAGGGGTCCTACGAGCAGTACTTC. The chain carries TRBV18 and TRBJ2-7; TRBD2 aligns across 10 bases. V lost 3 bases and J lost 1; bases outside the gene matches: 6. Per germline, CDR1 KGHSH and CDR2 LQKENI. This CDR3 has 16 amino acids. Drawing the rest from reference TRBV18 and TRBJ2-7, the complete variable domain is NAGVMQNPRHLVRRRGQEARLRCSPMKGHSHVYWYRQLPEEGLKFMVYLQKENIIDESGMPKERFSAEFPKEGPSILRIQQVVRGDSAAYFCASSPLAGEGSYEQYFGPGTRLTVT.

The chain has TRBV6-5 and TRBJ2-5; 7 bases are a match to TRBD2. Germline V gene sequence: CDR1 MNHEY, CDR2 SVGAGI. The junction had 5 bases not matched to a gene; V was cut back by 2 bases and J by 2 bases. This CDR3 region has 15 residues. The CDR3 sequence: CASSYKTSAQETQYF. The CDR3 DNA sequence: TGTGCCAGCAGTTACAAAACTAGCGCACAAGAGACCCAGTACTTC.

The CDR3 nucleotides read TGTGCCAGCAGTTTGAAGGGTCGTCTTCCCTCAGATACGCAGTATTTT. It translates to CASSLKGRLPSDTQYF. This chain uses TRBV27 with TRBJ2-3; no firm D call. The V gene's germline CDR1 is MNHEY and CDR2 SMNVEV (reference sequence). Trimming left V 3 bases short and J 4 bases short, with 17 bases between. This CDR3 is 16 amino acids long.

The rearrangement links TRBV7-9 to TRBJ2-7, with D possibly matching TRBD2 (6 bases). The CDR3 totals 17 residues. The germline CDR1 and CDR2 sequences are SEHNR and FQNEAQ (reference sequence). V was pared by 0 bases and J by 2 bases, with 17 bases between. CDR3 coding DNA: TGTGCCAGCAGCTTAGCGTCGGGTAGCGGAAGACCCTACGAGCAGTACTTC. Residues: CASSLASGSGRPYEQYF.

This CDR3 is CASSQGHNEQFF. CDR3 nucleotide sequence: TGTGCCAGCAGCCAGGGGCACAATGAGCAGTTCTTC. The chain uses TRBV7-3 and TRBJ2-1, with D perhaps matching TRBD1 (6 bases). The length of the CDR3 is 12 residues. Germline values: CDR1 SGHTA, CDR2 FQGTGA. Between the trimmed V and J ends, which lost 5 bases and 5 bases, there was a span of 7 bases.

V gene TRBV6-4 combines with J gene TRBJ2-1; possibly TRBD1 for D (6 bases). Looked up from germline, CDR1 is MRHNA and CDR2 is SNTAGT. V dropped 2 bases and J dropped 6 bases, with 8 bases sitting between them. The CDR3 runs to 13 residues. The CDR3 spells CASSDGTLNEQFF. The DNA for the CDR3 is TGTGCCAGCAGTGACGGGACACTCAATGAGCAGTTCTTC.

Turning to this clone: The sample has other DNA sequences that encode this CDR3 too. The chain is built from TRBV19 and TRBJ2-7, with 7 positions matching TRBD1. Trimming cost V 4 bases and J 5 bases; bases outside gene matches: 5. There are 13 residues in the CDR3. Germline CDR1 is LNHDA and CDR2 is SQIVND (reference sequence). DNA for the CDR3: TGTGCCAGTAGTAGTAGGGGGCTCGACGAGCAGTACTTC. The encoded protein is CASSSRGLDEQYF. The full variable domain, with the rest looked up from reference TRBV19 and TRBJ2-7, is DGGITQSPKYLFRKEGQNVTLSCEQNLNHDAMYWYRQDPGQGLRLIYYSQIVNDFQKGDIAEGYSVSREKKESFPLTVTSAQKNPTAFYLCASSSRGLDEQYFGPGTRLTVT.

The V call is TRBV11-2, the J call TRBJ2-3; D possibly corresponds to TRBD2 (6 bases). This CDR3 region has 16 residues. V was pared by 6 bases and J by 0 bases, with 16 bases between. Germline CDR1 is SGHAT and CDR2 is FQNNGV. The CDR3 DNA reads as TGTGCCAGCAGTTTGGGTATAGCGGATAGCACAGATACGCAGTATTTT. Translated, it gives CASSLGIADSTDTQYF. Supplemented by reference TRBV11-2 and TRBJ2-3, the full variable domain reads EAGVAQSPRYKIIEKRQSVAFWCNPISGHATLYWYQQILGQGPKLLIQFQNNGVVDDSQLPKDRFSAERLKGVDSTLKIQPAKLEDSAVYLCASSLGIADSTDTQYFGPGTRLTVL.

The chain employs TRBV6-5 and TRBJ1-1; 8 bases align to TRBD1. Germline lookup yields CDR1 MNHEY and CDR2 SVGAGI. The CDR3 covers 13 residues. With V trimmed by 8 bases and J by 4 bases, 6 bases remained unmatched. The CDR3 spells CASGQGRFTEAFF. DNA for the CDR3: TGTGCCAGCGGACAGGGACGGTTCACTGAAGCTTTCTTT.

Here the CDR3 DNA reads TGTGCCACAGATGAGGGGGGGCGAATCTCCTACGAGCAGTACTTC. Translation: CATDEGGRISYEQYF. This rearrangement joins TRBV9 to TRBJ2-7, with D maybe TRBD2 (7 bases). Trimming removed 9 bases at V and 0 bases at J, with 19 bases between. CDR3 length: 15 residues. Per germline, CDR1 SGDLS and CDR2 YYNGEE.

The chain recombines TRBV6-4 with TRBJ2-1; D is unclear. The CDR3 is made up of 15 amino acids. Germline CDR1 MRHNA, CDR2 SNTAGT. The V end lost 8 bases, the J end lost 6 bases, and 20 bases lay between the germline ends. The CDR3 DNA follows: TGTGCCAGCGCCCTCCATGGGTCAAGGTCCAATGAGCAGTTCTTC. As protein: CASALHGSRSNEQFF.

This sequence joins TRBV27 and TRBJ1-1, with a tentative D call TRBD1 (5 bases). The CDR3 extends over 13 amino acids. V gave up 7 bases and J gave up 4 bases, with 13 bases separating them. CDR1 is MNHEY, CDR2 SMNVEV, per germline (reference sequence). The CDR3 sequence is CASTSGGSTEAFF. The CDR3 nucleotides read TGTGCCAGCACCTCCGGGGGAAGCACTGAAGCTTTCTTT.

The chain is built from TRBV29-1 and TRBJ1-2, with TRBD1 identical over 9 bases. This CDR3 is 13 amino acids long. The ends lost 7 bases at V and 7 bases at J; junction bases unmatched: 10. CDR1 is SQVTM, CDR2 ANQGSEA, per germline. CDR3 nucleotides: TGCAGCGCCGAGACAGGGGGTAGTTTTGGCTACACCTTC. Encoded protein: CSAETGGSFGYTF.

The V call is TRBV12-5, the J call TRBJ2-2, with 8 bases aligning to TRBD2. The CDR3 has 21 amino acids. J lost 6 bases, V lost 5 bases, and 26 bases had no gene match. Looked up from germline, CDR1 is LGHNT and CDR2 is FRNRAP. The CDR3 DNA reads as TGTGCTAGTGGTCCGTCTTATCTGTCGCCTGAGACTAGCGAGGGGGCCGGGGAGCTGTTTTTT. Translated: CASGPSYLSPETSEGAGELFF.

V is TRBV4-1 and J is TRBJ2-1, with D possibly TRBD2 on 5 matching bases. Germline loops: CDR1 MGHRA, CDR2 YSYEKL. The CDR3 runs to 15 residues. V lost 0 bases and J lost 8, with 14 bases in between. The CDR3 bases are TGCGCCAGCAGCCAAGATAGGGAGCGGAAGGATGAGCAGTTCTTC. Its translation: CASSQDRERKDEQFF.

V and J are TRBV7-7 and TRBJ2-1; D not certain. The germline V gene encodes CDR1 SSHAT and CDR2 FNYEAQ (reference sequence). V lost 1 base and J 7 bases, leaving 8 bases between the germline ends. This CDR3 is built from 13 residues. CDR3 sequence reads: CASSLVARNEQFF. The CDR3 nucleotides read TGTGCCAGCAGCTTAGTGGCTAGGAATGAGCAGTTCTTC.

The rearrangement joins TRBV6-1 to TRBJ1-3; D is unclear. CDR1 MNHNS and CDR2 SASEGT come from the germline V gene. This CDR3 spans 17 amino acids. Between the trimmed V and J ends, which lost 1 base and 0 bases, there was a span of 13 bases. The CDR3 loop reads CASSEGWRSFSGNTIYF. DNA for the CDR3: TGTGCCAGCAGTGAAGGGTGGAGGTCCTTCTCTGGAAACACCATATATTTT.

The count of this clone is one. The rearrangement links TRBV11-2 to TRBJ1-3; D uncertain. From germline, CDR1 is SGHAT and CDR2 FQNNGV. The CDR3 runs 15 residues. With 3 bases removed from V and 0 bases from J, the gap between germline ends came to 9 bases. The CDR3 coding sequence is TGTGCCAGCAGCTTGAGCGGGAGCTCTGGAAACACCATATATTTT. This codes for CASSLSGSSGNTIYF.